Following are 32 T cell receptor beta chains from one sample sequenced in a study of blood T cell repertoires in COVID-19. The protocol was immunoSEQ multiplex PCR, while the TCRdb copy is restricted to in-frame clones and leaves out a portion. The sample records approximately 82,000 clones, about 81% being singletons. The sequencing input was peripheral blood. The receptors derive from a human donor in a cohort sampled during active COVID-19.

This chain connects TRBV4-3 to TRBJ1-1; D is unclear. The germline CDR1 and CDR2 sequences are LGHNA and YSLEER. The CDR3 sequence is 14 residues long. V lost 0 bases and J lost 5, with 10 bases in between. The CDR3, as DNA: TGCGCCAGCAGCCAAGACAGGTCTGGAACTGAAGCTTTCTTT. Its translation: CASSQDRSGTEAFF.

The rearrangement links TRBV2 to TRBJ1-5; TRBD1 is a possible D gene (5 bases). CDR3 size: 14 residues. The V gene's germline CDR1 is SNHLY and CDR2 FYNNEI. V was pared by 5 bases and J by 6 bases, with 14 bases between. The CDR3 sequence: CASSRIGDAQPQHF. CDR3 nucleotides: TGTGCCAGCAGTCGGATAGGGGATGCTCAGCCCCAGCATTTT.

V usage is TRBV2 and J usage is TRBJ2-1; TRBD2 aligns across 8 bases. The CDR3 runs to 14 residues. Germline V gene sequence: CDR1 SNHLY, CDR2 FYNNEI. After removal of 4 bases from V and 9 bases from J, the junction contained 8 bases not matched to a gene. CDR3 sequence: CASSADGGAVEQFF. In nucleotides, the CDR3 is TGTGCCAGCAGTGCAGACGGGGGGGCGGTTGAGCAGTTCTTC.

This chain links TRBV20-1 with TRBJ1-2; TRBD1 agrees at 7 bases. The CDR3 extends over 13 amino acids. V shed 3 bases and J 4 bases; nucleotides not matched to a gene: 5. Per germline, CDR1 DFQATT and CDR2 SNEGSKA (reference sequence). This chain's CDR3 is CSASAGGLYGYTF. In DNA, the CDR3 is TGCAGTGCTAGTGCAGGGGGGCTCTATGGCTACACCTTC.

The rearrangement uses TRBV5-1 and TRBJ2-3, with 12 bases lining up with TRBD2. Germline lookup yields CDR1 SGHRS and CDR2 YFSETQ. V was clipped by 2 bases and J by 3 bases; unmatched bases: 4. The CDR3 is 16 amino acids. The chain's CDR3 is CASSFLAGGRTDTQYF. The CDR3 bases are TGCGCCAGCAGCTTTCTAGCGGGGGGGAGGACAGATACGCAGTATTTT.

The CDR3 sequence: CASSPRQGTLSGANVLTF. The CDR3 nucleotides are TGTGCCAGCTCACCCCGACAGGGGACCCTCTCTGGGGCCAACGTCCTGACTTTC. The chain carries TRBV18 and TRBJ2-6; TRBD1 agrees at 8 bases. With 3 bases clipped from V and 0 bases from J, the junction kept 7 bases outside the gene matches. This CDR3 has 18 amino acids. The germline V gene has CDR1 KGHSH and CDR2 LQKENI.

CDR3: CASRRGQVGSPLHF. The CDR3 bases are TGTGCCAGCCGGCGGGGACAGGTCGGCTCACCCCTCCACTTT. This chain joins TRBV6-5 and TRBJ1-6; TRBD1 agrees at 8 bases. Germline-derived CDR1 and CDR2 are MNHEY and SVGAGI. The V segment lost 8 bases and the J segment 10 bases; nucleotides outside the gene matches: 10. The CDR3 runs 14 residues.

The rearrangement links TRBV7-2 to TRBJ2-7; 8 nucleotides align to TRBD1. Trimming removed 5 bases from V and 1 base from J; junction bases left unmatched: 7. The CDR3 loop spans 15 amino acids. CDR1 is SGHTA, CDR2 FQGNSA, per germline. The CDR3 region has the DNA TGTGCCAGCAGCCCGCGGACAGGGCCTTCCTACGAGCAGTACTTC. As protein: CASSPRTGPSYEQYF.

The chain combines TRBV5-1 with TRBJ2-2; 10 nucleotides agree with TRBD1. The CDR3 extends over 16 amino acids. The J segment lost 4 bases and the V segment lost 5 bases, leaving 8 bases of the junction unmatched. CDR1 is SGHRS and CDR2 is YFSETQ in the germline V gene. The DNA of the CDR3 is TGCGCCAGCAGACGACCGGGACAGGGGAGCACCGGGGAGCTGTTTTTT. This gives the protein CASRRPGQGSTGELFF.

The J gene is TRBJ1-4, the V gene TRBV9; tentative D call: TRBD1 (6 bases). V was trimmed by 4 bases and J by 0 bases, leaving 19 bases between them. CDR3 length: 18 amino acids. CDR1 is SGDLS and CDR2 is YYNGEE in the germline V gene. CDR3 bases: TGTGCCAGCAGCCCCTATCGAGGGGGGGGCACAACTAATGAAAAACTGTTTTTT. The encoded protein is CASSPYRGGGTTNEKLFF. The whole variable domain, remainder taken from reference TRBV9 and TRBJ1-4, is DSGVTQTPKHLITATGQRVTLRCSPRSGDLSVYWYQQSLDQGLQFLIQYYNGEERAKGNILERFSAQQFPDLHSELNLSSLELGDSALYFCASSPYRGGGTTNEKLFFGSGTQLSVL.

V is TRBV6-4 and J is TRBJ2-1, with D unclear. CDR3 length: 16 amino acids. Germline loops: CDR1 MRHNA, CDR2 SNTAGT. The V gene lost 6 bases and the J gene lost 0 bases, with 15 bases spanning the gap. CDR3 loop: CASSAWALASYNEQFF. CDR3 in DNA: TGTGCCAGCAGCGCCTGGGCCCTTGCCTCCTACAATGAGCAGTTCTTC.

The CDR3 nucleotides read TGCGCCAGCAGAGAACAGGGGGAGATCGGGGAGCTGTTTTTT. Translated: CASREQGEIGELFF. The rearrangement links TRBV5-1 to TRBJ2-2, with 8 bases lining up with TRBD1. The CDR3 has 14 amino acids. CDR1 is SGHRS and CDR2 is YFSETQ in the germline V gene. J lost 7 bases, V lost 5 bases, and 7 bases had no gene match. Full variable domain (remainder filled in from reference TRBV5-1 and TRBJ2-2): KAGVTQTPRYLIKTRGQQVTLSCSPISGHRSVSWYQQTPGQGLQFLFEYFSETQRNKGNFPGRFSGRQFSNSRSEMNVSTLELGDSALYLCASREQGEIGELFFGEGSRLTVL.

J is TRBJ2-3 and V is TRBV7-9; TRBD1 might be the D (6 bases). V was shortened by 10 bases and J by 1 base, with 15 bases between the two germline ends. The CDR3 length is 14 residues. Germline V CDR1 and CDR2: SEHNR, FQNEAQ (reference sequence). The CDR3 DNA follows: TGTGCCACCGCAAGAGCAGGGGGCACAGATACGCAGTATTTT. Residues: CATARAGGTDTQYF. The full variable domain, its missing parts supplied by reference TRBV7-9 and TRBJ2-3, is DTGVSQNPRHKITKRGQNVTFRCDPISEHNRLYWYRQTLGQGPEFLTYFQNEAQLEKSRLLSDRFSAERPKGSFSTLEIQRTEQGDSAMYLCATARAGGTDTQYFGPGTRLTVL.

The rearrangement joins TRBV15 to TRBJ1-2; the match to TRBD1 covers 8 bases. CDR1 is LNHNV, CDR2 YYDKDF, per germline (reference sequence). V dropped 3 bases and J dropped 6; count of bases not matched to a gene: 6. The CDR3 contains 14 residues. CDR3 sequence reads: CATSRRSQGDGYTF. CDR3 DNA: TGTGCCACCAGCAGGCGATCACAGGGGGATGGCTACACCTTC. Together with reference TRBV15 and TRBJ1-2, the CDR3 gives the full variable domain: DAMVIQNPRYQVTQFGKPVTLSCSQTLNHNVMYWYQQKSSQAPKLLFHYYDKDFNNEADTPDNFQSRRPNTSFCFLDIRSPGLGDTAMYLCATSRRSQGDGYTFGSGTRLTVV.

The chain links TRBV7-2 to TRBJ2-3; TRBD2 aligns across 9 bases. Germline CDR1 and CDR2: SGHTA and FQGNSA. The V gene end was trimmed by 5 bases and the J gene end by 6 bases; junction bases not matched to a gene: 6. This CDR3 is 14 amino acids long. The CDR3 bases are TGTGCCAGCAGCGGCGGGGGGGCAGGGGATACGCAGTATTTT. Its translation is CASSGGGAGDTQYF.

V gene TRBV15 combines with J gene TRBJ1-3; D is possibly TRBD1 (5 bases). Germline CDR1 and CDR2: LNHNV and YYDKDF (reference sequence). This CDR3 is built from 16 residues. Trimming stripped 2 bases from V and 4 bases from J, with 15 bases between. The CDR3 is CATSRQGLLSGNTIYF. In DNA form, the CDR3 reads TGTGCCACCAGCAGACAGGGACTTCTTTCGGGAAACACCATATATTTT.

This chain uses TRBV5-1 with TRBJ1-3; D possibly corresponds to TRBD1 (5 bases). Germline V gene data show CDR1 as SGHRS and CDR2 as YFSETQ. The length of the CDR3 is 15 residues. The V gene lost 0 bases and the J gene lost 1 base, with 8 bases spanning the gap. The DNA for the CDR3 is TGCGCCAGCAGCTTGGCCGGGGGATCTGGAAACACCATATATTTT. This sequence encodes CASSLAGGSGNTIYF.

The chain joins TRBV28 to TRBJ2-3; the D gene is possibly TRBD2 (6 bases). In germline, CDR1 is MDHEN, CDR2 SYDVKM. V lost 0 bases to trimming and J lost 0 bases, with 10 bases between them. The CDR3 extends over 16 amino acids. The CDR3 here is CASSLWGGASTDTQYF. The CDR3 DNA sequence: TGTGCCAGCAGTTTATGGGGCGGGGCTAGCACAGATACGCAGTATTTT. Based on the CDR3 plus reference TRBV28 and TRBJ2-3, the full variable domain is DVKVTQSSRYLVKRTGEKVFLECVQDMDHENMFWYRQDPGLGLRLIYFSYDVKMKEKGDIPEGYSVSREKKERFSLILESASTNQTSMYLCASSLWGGASTDTQYFGPGTRLTVL.

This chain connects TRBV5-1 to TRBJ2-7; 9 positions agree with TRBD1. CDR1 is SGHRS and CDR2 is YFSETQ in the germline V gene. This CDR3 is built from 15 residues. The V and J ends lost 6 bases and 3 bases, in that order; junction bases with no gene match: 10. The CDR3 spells CASTYGGTGIYEQYF. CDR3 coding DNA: TGCGCCAGCACCTATGGGGGGACAGGGATCTACGAGCAGTACTTC.

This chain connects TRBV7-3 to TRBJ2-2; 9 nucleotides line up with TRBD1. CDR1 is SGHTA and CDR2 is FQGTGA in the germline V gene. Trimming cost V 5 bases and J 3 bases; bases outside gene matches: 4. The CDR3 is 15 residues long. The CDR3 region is CASSPGTGYTGELFF. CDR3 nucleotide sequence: TGTGCCAGCAGCCCCGGGACAGGGTACACCGGGGAGCTGTTTTTT. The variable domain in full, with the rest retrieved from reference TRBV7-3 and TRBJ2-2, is GAGVSQTPSNKVTEKGKYVELRCDPISGHTALYWYRQSLGQGPEFLIYFQGTGAADDSGLPNDRFFAVRPEGSVSTLKIQRTERGDSAVYLCASSPGTGYTGELFFGEGSRLTVL.

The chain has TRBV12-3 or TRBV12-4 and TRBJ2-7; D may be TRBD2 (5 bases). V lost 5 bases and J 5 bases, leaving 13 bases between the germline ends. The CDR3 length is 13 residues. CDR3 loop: CASSGNSGNEQYF. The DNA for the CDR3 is TGTGCCAGCAGTGGGAATTCCGGGAACGAGCAGTACTTC.

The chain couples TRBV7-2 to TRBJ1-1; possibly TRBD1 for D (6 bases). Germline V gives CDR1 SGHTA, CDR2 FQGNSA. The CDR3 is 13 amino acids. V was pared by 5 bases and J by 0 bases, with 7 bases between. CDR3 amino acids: CASSRQVNTEAFF. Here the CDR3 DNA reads TGTGCCAGCAGCCGACAGGTGAACACTGAAGCTTTCTTT.

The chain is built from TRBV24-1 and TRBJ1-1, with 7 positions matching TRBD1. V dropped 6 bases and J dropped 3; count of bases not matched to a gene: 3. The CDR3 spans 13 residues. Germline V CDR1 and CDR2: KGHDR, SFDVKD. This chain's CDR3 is CATSPGQDTEAFF. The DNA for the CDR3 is TGTGCCACCAGTCCCGGACAGGACACTGAAGCTTTCTTT.

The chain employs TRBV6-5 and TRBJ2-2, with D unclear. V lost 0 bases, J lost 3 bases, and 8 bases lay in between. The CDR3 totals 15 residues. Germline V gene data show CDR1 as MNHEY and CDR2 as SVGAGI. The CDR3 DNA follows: TGTGCCAGCAGTTACTCGAATCGGTACACCGGGGAGCTGTTTTTT. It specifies CASSYSNRYTGELFF.

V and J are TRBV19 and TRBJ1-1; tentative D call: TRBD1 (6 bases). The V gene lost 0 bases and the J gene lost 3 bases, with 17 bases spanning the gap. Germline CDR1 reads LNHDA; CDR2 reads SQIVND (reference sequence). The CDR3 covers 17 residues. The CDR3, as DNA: TGTGCCAGTAGTATAGATGCCCTTGCAGGGGTGGACACTGAAGCTTTCTTT. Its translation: CASSIDALAGVDTEAFF.

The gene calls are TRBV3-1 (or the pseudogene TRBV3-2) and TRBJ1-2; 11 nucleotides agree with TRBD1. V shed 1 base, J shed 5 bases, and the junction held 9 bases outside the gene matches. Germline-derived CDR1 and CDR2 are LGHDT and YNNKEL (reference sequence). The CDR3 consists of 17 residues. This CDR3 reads CASSQVLGQGVKYGYTF. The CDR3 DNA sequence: TGTGCCAGCAGCCAAGTTTTGGGACAGGGGGTGAAGTATGGCTACACCTTC.

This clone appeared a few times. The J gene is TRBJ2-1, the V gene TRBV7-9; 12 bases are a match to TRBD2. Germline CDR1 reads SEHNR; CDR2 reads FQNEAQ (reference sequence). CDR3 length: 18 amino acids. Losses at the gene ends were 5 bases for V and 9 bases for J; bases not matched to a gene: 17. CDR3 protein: CASSPKRLAGARGGEQFF. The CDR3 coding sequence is TGTGCCAGCAGCCCAAAACGACTAGCGGGGGCGAGAGGGGGTGAGCAGTTCTTC.

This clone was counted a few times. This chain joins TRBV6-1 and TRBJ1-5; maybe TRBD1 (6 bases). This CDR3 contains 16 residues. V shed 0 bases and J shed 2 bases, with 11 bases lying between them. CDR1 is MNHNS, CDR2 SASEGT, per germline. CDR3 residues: CASSEARRTGNQPQHF. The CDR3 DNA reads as TGTGCCAGCAGTGAAGCAAGAAGGACAGGCAATCAGCCCCAGCATTTT.

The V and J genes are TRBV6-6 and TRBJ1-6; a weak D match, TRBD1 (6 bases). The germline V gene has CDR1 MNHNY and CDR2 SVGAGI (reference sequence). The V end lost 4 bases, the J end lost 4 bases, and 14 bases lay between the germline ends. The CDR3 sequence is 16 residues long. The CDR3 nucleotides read TGTGCCAGCAGTTCAGGGACACGAGGGTATAATTCACCCCTCCACTTT. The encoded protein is CASSSGTRGYNSPLHF.

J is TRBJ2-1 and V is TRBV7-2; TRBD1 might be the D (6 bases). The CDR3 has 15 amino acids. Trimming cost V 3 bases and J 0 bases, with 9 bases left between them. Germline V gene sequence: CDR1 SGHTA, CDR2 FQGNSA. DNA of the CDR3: TGTGCCAGCAGCTTTACAGGGATCTCCTACAATGAGCAGTTCTTC. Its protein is CASSFTGISYNEQFF.

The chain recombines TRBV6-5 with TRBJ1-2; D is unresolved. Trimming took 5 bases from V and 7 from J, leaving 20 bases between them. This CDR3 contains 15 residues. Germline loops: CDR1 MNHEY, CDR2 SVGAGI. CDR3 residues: CASSPTSGANTGYTF. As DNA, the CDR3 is TGTGCCAGCAGTCCCACGTCCGGTGCGAATACTGGCTACACCTTC.

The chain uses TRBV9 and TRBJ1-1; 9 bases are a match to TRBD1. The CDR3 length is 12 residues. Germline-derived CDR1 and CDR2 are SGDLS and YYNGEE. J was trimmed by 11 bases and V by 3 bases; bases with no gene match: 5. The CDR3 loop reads CASSGRTGAAFF. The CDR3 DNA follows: TGTGCCAGCAGCGGGCGGACAGGGGCGGCTTTCTTT.